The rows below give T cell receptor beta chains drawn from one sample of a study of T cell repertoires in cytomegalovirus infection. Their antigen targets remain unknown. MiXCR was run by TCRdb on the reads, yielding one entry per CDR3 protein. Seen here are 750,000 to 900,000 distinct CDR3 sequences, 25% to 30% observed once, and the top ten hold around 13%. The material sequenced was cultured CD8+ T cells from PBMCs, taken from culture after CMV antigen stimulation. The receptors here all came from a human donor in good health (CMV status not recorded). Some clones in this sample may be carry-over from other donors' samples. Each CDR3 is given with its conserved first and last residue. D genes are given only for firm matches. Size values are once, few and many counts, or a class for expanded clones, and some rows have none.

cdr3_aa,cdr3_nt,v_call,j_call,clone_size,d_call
CATSPSIGGRQTQYF,TGTGCCACCAGCCCTAGCATCGGGGGCCGGCAGACCCAGTACTTC,TRBV15,TRBJ2-5,-,-
CASSPTWGGTDTQYF,TGTGCCAGCAGCCCGACGTGGGGGGGCACAGATACGCAGTATTTT,TRBV7-2,TRBJ2-3,many,-
CASSQSSGTAGELFF,TGCGCCAGCAGCCAATCTAGCGGGACCGCCGGGGAGCTGTTTTTT,TRBV4-3,TRBJ2-2,-,TRBD2
CSARDRASGGANEQFF,TGCAGTGCTAGAGATCGGGCTAGCGGGGGGGCAAATGAGCAGTTCTTC,TRBV20-1,TRBJ2-1,once,TRBD2
CASSFVRGNTDTQYF,TGTGCCAGCAGCTTTGTCCGAGGGAACACAGATACGCAGTATTTT,TRBV7-9,TRBJ2-3,many,-
CASSLEWLNGEAFF,TGTGCCAGCAGCTTAGAGTGGTTGAACGGTGAAGCTTTCTTT,TRBV7-8,TRBJ1-1,-,-
CASSYPGTHRMFF,TGTGCCAGCAGCTACCCCGGGACCCACCGGATGTTCTTC,TRBV7-9,TRBJ2-1,few,-
CASSPFLPNEKLFF,TGTGCCAGCAGTCCCTTTCTCCCGAATGAAAAACTGTTTTTT,TRBV12-3/TRBV12-4,TRBJ1-4,few,-
CASSLAQDNYEQYF,TGTGCCAGCAGCTTAGCCCAAGACAACTACGAGCAGTACTTC,TRBV7-6,TRBJ2-7,many,-
CASTSRGTEAFF,TGTGCCAGTACTTCGCGGGGAACTGAAGCTTTCTTT,TRBV19,TRBJ1-1,-,-
CASSQAGANTGELFF,TGTGCCAGCTCCCAGGCGGGGGCGAACACCGGGGAGCTGTTTTTT,TRBV6-2/TRBV6-3,TRBJ2-2,many,TRBD2
CASSQDRGEGWTEAFF,TGCGCCAGCAGCCAAGACCGAGGGGAGGGGTGGACTGAAGCTTTCTTT,TRBV4-1,TRBJ1-1,-,-
CASYDSPYNEQFF,TGCGCCAGCTATGACAGCCCCTACAATGAGCAGTTCTTC,TRBV5-1,TRBJ2-1,few,-
CATSKELSGGYNEQFF,TGTGCCACCAGCAAAGAATTAAGCGGGGGATACAATGAGCAGTTCTTC,TRBV15,TRBJ2-1,-,TRBD2
CSVEMGPGNSYEQYF,TGCAGCGTTGAGATGGGGCCTGGAAACTCCTACGAGCAGTACTTC,TRBV29-1,TRBJ2-7,-,-
CASSFTPTWSGGGVDTQYF,TGTGCCAGCAGCTTCACCCCTACTTGGAGCGGGGGGGGGGTTGATACGCAGTATTTT,TRBV7-8,TRBJ2-3,few,TRBD2
CASSYLSGQGAFNEQFF,TGTGCCAGCAGTTACCTCTCGGGACAGGGGGCTTTCAATGAGCAGTTCTTC,TRBV6-6,TRBJ2-1,few,TRBD1
CASSSPGTPNYGYTF,TGTGCCAGCAGCTCCCCCGGGACACCAAACTATGGCTACACCTTC,TRBV7-9,TRBJ1-2,few,-
CASSEAGGLDEQFF,TGTGCCAGCAGCGAAGCGGGGGGGCTAGATGAGCAGTTCTTC,TRBV7-6,TRBJ2-1,many,TRBD2
CASSLRQGVTGELFF,TGTGCCAGCAGCCTTCGACAGGGTGTCACCGGGGAGCTGTTTTTT,TRBV7-9,TRBJ2-2,-,TRBD1
CASSAITGVNTGELFF,TGTGCCAGCAGCGCGATAACAGGGGTGAACACCGGGGAGCTGTTTTTT,TRBV9,TRBJ2-2,-,TRBD1
CASSYLPPWTGGGNQPQHF,TGTGCCAGCAGTTACTTACCCCCCTGGACAGGGGGTGGCAATCAGCCCCAGCATTTT,TRBV6-2/TRBV6-3,TRBJ1-5,few,TRBD1
CASSLERVWGAEAFF,TGTGCCAGCAGCTTAGAAAGGGTCTGGGGGGCTGAAGCTTTCTTT,TRBV7-8,TRBJ1-1,few,-
CASSPYGKTWEKLFF,TGTGCCAGCAGTCCCTATGGAAAAACCTGGGAAAAACTGTTTTTT,TRBV25-1,TRBJ1-4,-,-
CSARVGGGANEQFF,TGCAGTGCTAGAGTAGGCGGGGGGGCAAATGAGCAGTTCTTC,TRBV20-1,TRBJ2-1,-,TRBD2
CASSPVLAGILYEQYF,TGTGCCAGCAGCCCCGTCCTAGCGGGGATTCTCTACGAGCAGTACTTC,TRBV7-2,TRBJ2-7,-,TRBD2
CASSRSTRGASHEQYF,TGTGCCAGCAGCCGTTCCACGCGGGGCGCATCCCACGAGCAGTACTTC,TRBV13,TRBJ2-7,-,-
CASSTGTATGELFF,TGTGCCAGCAGTACTGGGACAGCCACCGGGGAGCTGTTTTTT,TRBV28,TRBJ2-2,-,TRBD1
CASSYSTGAIDTQYF,TGTGCCAGCAGTTACTCGACGGGGGCAATAGATACGCAGTATTTT,TRBV6-5,TRBJ2-3,-,-
CASSSSVAGGRHYEQYF,TGTGCCAGCAGCTCTTCCGTAGCGGGGGGGCGGCACTACGAGCAGTACTTC,TRBV7-6,TRBJ2-7,few,TRBD2
CASSVGTGLEAFF,TGTGCCAGTAGTGTCGGGACAGGCCTTGAAGCTTTCTTT,TRBV19,TRBJ1-1,-,TRBD1
CASSRGFGNTIYF,TGTGCCAGCAGCAGGGGGTTTGGAAACACCATATATTTT,TRBV27,TRBJ1-3,-,TRBD1
CASSLFFGSDKDGYTF,TGTGCCAGCAGCTTATTCTTCGGCAGCGACAAGGATGGCTACACCTTC,TRBV7-9,TRBJ1-2,few,-
CASSDPRGSGPQTDTQYF,TGTGCCAGCAGTGACCCCCGCGGTTCCGGCCCACAGACAGATACGCAGTATTTT,TRBV6-4,TRBJ2-3,-,-
CASSLRQGEAYNSPLHF,TGTGCCAGCAGCCTTCGACAGGGTGAGGCGTATAATTCACCCCTCCACTTT,TRBV4-2,TRBJ1-6,-,TRBD1
CASSLALSGPHFF,TGTGCCAGCAGCTTAGCGCTGTCGGGGCCCCATTTTTTT,TRBV7-9,TRBJ1-4,-,-
CASSYGGAPSRGYTF,TGTGCCAGCAGTTACGGGGGGGCACCGTCCCGTGGCTACACCTTC,TRBV6-2/TRBV6-3,TRBJ1-2,-,-
CSARVPRWRGGGATNEKLFF,TGCAGTGCTAGAGTGCCCCGATGGAGGGGAGGGGGTGCAACTAATGAAAAACTGTTTTTT,TRBV20-1,TRBJ1-4,-,-
CASSYMSGPYNEQFF,TGTGCCAGCAGTTACATGAGCGGTCCGTATAATGAGCAGTTCTTC,TRBV6-5,TRBJ2-1,-,-
CASSSVTGRDTEAFF,TGTGCCAGCAGTTCCGTGACAGGGCGCGACACTGAAGCTTTCTTT,TRBV2,TRBJ1-1,once,TRBD1
CASNPFEGQGRQPQHF,TGTGCCAGCAATCCCTTTGAGGGACAGGGACGTCAGCCCCAGCATTTT,TRBV6-1,TRBJ1-5,many,TRBD1